The TCR beta chain described here comes from a study of T cell repertoires in cytomegalovirus infection. V gave up 0 bases and J gave up 3 bases, with 15 bases separating them. This CDR3 region has 17 residues. The germline CDR1 and CDR2 sequences are MNHEY and SVGEGT. TCRdb itself ran the reads through MiXCR, one entry per CDR3 protein. The sample lists some 900,000 distinct CDR3 sequences; less than 35% were seen once. About this clonotype itself: The antigen remains unidentified.

The gene calls are TRBV6-2 or TRBV6-3 and TRBJ2-1, with D possibly TRBD2 on 6 matching bases. The origin of this receptor is a human donor in good health (CMV status not recorded). Some clones in this sample may be carry-over from other donors' samples. The sample was cultured CD8+ T cells from PBMCs, taken from culture after CMV antigen stimulation. The CDR3 sequence: CASSYSRLRGIYNEQFF. In DNA form, the CDR3 reads TGTGCCAGCAGTTACTCGCGTCTGCGGGGCATCTACAATGAGCAGTTCTTC.